The sequence of this T cell receptor (beta chain) was determined in a study of blood T cell repertoires in COVID-19. There are 14 residues in the CDR3. J lost 3 bases, V lost 8 bases, and 10 bases had no gene match. Germline CDR1 reads MNHEY; CDR2 reads SVGAGI. Repertoires were generated with immunoSEQ multiplex PCR, while TCRdb's copy carries only in-frame clones and drops some. The profile shows tens of thousands of clones, around nine tenths of them singletons. Sequencing was carried out using peripheral blood. The V call is TRBV6-5, the J call TRBJ2-7; 7 bases map to TRBD2. The receptor's source is a human donor with active COVID-19. The donor label of this sample is uncertain. CDR3 region: CASCFREGLYEQYF. The CDR3 coding sequence is TGTGCCAGCTGTTTCAGGGAGGGCCTCTACGAGCAGTACTTC.